The 8 T cell receptor beta chains below come from one sample, sequenced in a study of cytomegalovirus exposure and HLA in healthy donors. TCRdb's table, derived via immunoSEQ multiplex PCR, lists solely in-frame clones and lacks some. This sample carries around 140,000 clones, about 95% of them seen once, and the ten largest clones take less than 2%. What was sequenced was PBMCs. The receptors come from a man aged 18 to 30 in good health and CMV-seropositive.

The rearrangement links TRBV5-1 to TRBJ1-4, with D possibly being TRBD1 (5 bases). Germline V gene lookup returns CDR1 SGHRS and CDR2 YFSETQ. The V and J ends lost 0 bases and 7 bases respectively, with 13 bases between them. The CDR3 contains 15 residues. This chain's CDR3 is CASSLERGVSEKLFF. The CDR3 nucleotides are TGCGCCAGCAGCTTGGAACGGGGGGTTAGTGAAAAACTGTTTTTT.

The chain joins TRBV7-9 to TRBJ1-1, with TRBD1 as a possible D gene (6 bases). The germline CDR1 and CDR2 sequences are SEHNR and FQNEAQ (reference sequence). This CDR3 has 13 residues. V was cut by 3 bases and J by 6 bases, with 11 bases left in between. CDR3 residues: CASSFTGSPEAFF. CDR3 nucleotide sequence: TGTGCCAGCAGCTTTACAGGGAGTCCTGAAGCTTTCTTT.

This chain links TRBV15 with TRBJ1-2; D gene ambiguous. The germline V gene encodes CDR1 LNHNV and CDR2 YYDKDF (reference sequence). The CDR3 extends over 13 amino acids. V shed 0 bases and J shed 6 bases, with 8 bases lying between them. The CDR3 spells CATSRDPGDGYTF. DNA of the CDR3: TGTGCCACCAGCAGAGATCCCGGGGATGGCTACACCTTC.

The CDR3 loop is CASSLASPADTQYF. CDR3 coding DNA: TGTGCCAGCAGCTTAGCGTCCCCCGCAGATACGCAGTATTTT. The rearrangement links TRBV7-9 to TRBJ2-3; D is undetermined. Trimming removed 0 bases from V and 4 bases from J, with 8 bases in between. From germline, CDR1 is SEHNR and CDR2 FQNEAQ (reference sequence). The CDR3 is made up of 14 amino acids.

The chain couples TRBV5-6 to TRBJ2-1, with a weak D call TRBD1 (5 bases). In germline, CDR1 is SGHDT, CDR2 YYEEEE. This CDR3 has 12 residues. Trimming left V 4 bases short and J 10 bases short, with 12 bases between. The CDR3 DNA is TGTGCCAGCAGCCATCAGGGCCAAGAGCAGTTCTTC. This codes for CASSHQGQEQFF.

V and J are TRBV28 and TRBJ2-5; 9 nucleotides line up with TRBD2. Trimming at V came to 3 bases and at J to 0 bases, leaving 11 bases not matched to a gene. CDR1 is MDHEN and CDR2 is SYDVKM in the germline V gene. This CDR3 contains 18 residues. The chain's CDR3 is CASSFPLGLAGNQETQYF. The CDR3 DNA reads as TGTGCCAGCAGTTTCCCCCTTGGCCTAGCGGGAAACCAAGAGACCCAGTACTTC.

The CDR3 bases are TGTGCCTGGCACATTAACACTGAAGCTTTCTTT. This codes for CAWHINTEAFF. The rearrangement links TRBV30 to TRBJ1-1; D is ambiguous. V gave up 5 bases and J gave up 2 bases, with 6 bases separating them. Germline V gene lookup returns CDR1 GTSNPN and CDR2 SVGIG (reference sequence). The CDR3 contains 11 residues.

The rearrangement uses TRBV13 and TRBJ2-1; TRBD1 agrees at 7 bases. This CDR3 has 16 amino acids. Trimming cost V 5 bases and J 4 bases; bases outside gene matches: 11. CDR1 is PRHDT, CDR2 FYEKMQ, per germline (reference sequence). CDR3 DNA: TGTGCCAGCAGCCCCCCACAGGGGCCCCTTTACAATGAGCAGTTCTTC. Its translation is CASSPPQGPLYNEQFF.